This T cell receptor (beta chain) emerged from a study of T-cell reconstitution after alpha-beta-depleted transplantation in children (dated by TCRdb to 2016 to 2017). For the study in its entirety: T-cell immune reconstitution after TCRalphabeta/CD19-depleted allogeneic hematopoietic cell transplantation in children was quantitatively tracked in the study by means of TCR repertoire profiling.

In light of the paper, this sample's treatment or condition label describes: allogeneic hematopoietic cell transplantation with graft depleted of TCRalphabeta T cells and CD19 B cells. TCRalphabeta/CD19-depleted allogeneic hematopoietic cell grafts were given to the transplant recipients, all of whom were children. Receptor amplification or capture employed PCR. Sequencing relied on an Illumina HiSeq 2500. TCR library preparation used molecular barcoding, with unique molecular identifiers applied to normalize quantification of the TCRbeta repertoire. In TCRdb, the public reads were trimmed at Q25 with fastp and aligned with MiXCR, with productive beta chains retained. Each CDR3 protein gets just one entry, which takes the most common genes and DNA from the rows behind it. The sample table contains 450,000 to 600,000 distinct CDR3 sequences; only one count was recorded for under 15% of them. The ten largest make up over 2% of the sample.

V is shortened by 8 bases, J by 0 bases, and the region joining them spans 10 bases. The CDR3 sequence holds 12 residues, the cysteine and phenylalanine included. The retained sequence is limited to the CDR3, 36 bases, with the frame set at the first base. The germline V gene yields SQVTM for CDR1 and ANQGSEA for CDR2. This clonotype was counted only a few times. Its antigen remains undetermined. Per-nucleotide qualities are absent, and no much larger clonotype sits a single base away. Study-level results and caveats: Over subsequent months, a decline in hyperexpanded clone frequencies was noted, and after one year, T-cell counts and TCRbeta diversity were mostly ascribed to newly produced T cells. The high TCRbeta diversity at day 60 in some patients was ascribed to recipient T cells and intrathymic progenitors that had survived conditioning. About two months after transplant, the apparently early recovery of alphabetaT-cell counts reportedly depended on just several hundred clones that had expanded rapidly and came from non-depleted graft cells.

The sequencing here drew on PBMCs, mostly from graft donor cells, taken 360 days after TCRalphabeta/CD19-depleted stem cell transplant. This receptor was obtained from a male patient between 10 and 17 years old who had a stem cell transplant for acute myeloid leukemia, so the T cells may come from the graft donor. The rearranged segments are TRBV29-1 and TRBJ1-1; the D gene remains uncertain. CDR3 protein: CSYTVLNTEAFF. The DNA sequence reads TGCAGCTACACCGTCTTGAACACTGAAGCTTTCTTT.